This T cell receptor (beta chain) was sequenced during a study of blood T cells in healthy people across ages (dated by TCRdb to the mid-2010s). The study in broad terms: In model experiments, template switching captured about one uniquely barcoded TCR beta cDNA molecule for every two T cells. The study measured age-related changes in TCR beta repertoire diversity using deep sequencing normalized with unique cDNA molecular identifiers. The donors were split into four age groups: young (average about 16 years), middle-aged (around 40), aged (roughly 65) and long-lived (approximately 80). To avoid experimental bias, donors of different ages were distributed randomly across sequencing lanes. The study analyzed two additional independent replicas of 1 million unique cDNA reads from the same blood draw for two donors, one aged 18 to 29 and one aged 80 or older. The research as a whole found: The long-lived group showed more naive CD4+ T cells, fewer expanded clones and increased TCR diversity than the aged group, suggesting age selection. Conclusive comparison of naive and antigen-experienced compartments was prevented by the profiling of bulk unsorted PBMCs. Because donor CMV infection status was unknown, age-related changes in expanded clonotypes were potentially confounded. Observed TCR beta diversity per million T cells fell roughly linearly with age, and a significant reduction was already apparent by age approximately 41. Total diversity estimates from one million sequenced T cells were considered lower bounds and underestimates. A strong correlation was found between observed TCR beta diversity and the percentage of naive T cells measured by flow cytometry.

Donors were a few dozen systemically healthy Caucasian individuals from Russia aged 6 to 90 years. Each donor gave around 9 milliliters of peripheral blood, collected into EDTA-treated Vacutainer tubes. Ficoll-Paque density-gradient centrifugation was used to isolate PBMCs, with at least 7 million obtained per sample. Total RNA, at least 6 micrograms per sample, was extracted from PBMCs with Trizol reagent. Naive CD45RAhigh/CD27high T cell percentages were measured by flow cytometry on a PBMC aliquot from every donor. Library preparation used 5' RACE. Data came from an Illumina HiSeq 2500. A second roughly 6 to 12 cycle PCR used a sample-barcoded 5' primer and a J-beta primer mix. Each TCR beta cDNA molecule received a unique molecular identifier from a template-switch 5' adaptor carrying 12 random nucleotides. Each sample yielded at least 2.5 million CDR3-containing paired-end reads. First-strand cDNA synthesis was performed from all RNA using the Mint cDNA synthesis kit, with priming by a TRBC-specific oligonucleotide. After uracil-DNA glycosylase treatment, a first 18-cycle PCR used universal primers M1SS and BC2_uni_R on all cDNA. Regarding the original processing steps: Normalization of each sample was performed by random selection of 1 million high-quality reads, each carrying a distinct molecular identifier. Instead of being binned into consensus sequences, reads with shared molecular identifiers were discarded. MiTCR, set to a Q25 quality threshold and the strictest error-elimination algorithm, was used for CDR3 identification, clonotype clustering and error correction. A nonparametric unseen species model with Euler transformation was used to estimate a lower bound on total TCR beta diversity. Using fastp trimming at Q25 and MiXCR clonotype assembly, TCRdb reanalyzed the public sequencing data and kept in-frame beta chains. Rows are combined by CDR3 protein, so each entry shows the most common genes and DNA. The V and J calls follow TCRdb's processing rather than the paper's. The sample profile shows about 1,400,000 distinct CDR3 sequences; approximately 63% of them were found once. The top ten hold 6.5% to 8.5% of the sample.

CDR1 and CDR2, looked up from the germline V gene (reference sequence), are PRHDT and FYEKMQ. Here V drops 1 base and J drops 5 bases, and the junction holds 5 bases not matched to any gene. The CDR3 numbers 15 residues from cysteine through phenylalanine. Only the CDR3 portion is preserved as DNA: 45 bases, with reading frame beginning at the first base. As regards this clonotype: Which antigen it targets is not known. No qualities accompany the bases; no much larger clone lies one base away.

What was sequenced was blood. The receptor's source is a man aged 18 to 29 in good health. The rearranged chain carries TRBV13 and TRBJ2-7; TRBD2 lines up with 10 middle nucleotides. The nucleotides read TGTGCCAGCAGCTTAGAATCTAGCGGGGGTCACGAGCAGTACTTC. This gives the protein CASSLESSGGHEQYF.